This T cell receptor beta chain was sequenced in a study of T cell repertoires in cytomegalovirus infection. TCRdb independently ran MiXCR on the reads; one entry per CDR3 protein. The repertoire holds 250,000 to 300,000 distinct CDR3 sequences, approximately 22% seen once, with roughly 19% in the top ten. CDR1 and CDR2 from the germline V gene are SQVTM and ANQGSEA. The CDR3 has 11 amino acids. Trimming removed 5 bases from V and 3 bases from J, with 7 bases in between. This clonotype was counted only a few times. No antigen is known for it. The chain links TRBV29-1 to TRBJ1-2, with unresolved D. The sequencing used cultured PBMCs, collected from culture after CMV antigen stimulation. The receptor's source is a human donor in good health (CMV status not recorded). Some clones in this sample may be carry-over from other donors' samples. CDR3 residues: CSVIFDYGYTF. The CDR3 DNA is TGCAGCGTTATTTTCGACTATGGCTACACCTTC.